This TCR beta chain was recovered during a study of early T cells in non-severe SARS-CoV-2 infection. As for the study in general: Alpha and beta chains were unpaired, from unsorted whole-blood bulk RNA. Study-wide results and caveats: Matching results from VDJdb favored anti-spike CD8 responses, leaving private and CD4 specificities undetected.

This clonotype was seen a single time. Its matching antigen is unknown. Unique molecular identifiers (one per individual cDNA molecule) were attached. Each CDR3 protein gets one entry after TCRdb re-called the 5' RACE reads with MiXCR. The repertoire includes some 26,000 distinct CDR3 sequences, 4% to 4.5% of them detected once, and around 6% sits in the top ten. The TCR comes from an adult who was a healthcare worker with PCR-confirmed SARS-CoV-2 infection or an uninfected control (not recorded which). The material sequenced was whole blood.

The CDR3 reads CSVEDVRTPYEQYF. The DNA of the CDR3 is TGCAGCGTTGAAGATGTCCGTACTCCTTACGAGCAGTACTTC. This chain links TRBV29-1 with TRBJ2-7; D uncertain. This CDR3 comprises 14 residues. Germline values: CDR1 SQVTM, CDR2 ANQGSEA. The V end lost 0 bases, the J end lost 4 bases, and 13 bases lay between the germline ends.